The source of this T cell receptor (beta chain) is a study of cytomegalovirus exposure and HLA in healthy donors. Broader study findings: The authors confirmed in vitro that a few CMV-associated chains were specific for CMV antigens.

With respect to this clone: The antigen is undetermined.

The CDR3 runs 15 residues. The V gene end was trimmed by 0 bases and the J gene end by 3 bases; junction bases not matched to a gene: 5. The germline CDR1 and CDR2 sequences are SGHRS and YFSETQ. The data were produced by immunoSEQ multiplex PCR, yet TCRdb's version contains in-frame clones alone and is incomplete. The sample lists 150,000 to 200,000 clones, about 89% seen once, with about 7.2% in the top ten. This clonotype was sampled from a man between 25 and 39 years old in good health and CMV-seropositive. Sequencing was carried out using PBMCs. The chain has TRBV5-1 and TRBJ2-7; 8 nucleotides match TRBD2. The CDR3 bases are TGCGCCAGCAGCTTGGCCGTTAGCGGGAACTACGAGCAGTACTTC. Encoded protein: CASSLAVSGNYEQYF.